The 10 T cell receptor beta chains presented below share a single source sample, sequenced in a study of T cell responses to AZD1222 COVID-19 vaccine. Sequenced by immunoSEQ multiplex PCR; TCRdb stores in-frame clones only, minus some. Altogether some 140,000 clones are present, over 85% being singletons, with the ten largest covering roughly 6%. The material was peripheral blood, obtained on day 0 of AZD1222 vaccination. These receptors came from an adult in good health.

V usage is TRBV6-2 or TRBV6-3 and J usage is TRBJ1-2; the D gene is possibly TRBD1 (5 bases). The CDR3 sequence is 13 residues long. The V and J ends lost 0 bases and 8 bases respectively, with 10 bases between them. Germline V gives CDR1 MNHEY, CDR2 SVGEGT. The CDR3 sequence: CASSYSMGDGYTF. DNA of the CDR3: TGTGCCAGCAGTTACTCGATGGGGGACGGCTACACCTTC.

The rearrangement joins TRBV3-1 (or the pseudogene TRBV3-2) to TRBJ2-7, with 11 nucleotides matching TRBD2. The CDR3 covers 17 residues. The V and J ends lost 1 base and 2 bases, in that order; junction bases with no gene match: 7. The germline CDR1 and CDR2 sequences are LGHDT and YNNKEL (reference sequence). CDR3 residues: CASSQVGTSGIPYEQYF. DNA for the CDR3: TGTGCCAGCAGCCAAGTCGGGACTAGCGGCATTCCCTACGAGCAGTACTTC.

The chain has TRBV5-3 and TRBJ2-7; 7 bases map to TRBD2. TRBV5-3 is marked as an open reading frame, function uncertain. The CDR3 covers 15 residues. The V and J ends lost 1 base and 2 bases, in that order; junction bases with no gene match: 6. The CDR3 DNA reads TGTGCCAGAAGCTTGAGCGGGAACTCACCCTACGAGCAGTACTTC. Its translation is CARSLSGNSPYEQYF.

This clone was counted between two and nine times. This chain uses TRBV11-2 with TRBJ1-5, with TRBD1 matching 8 bases. V was clipped by 1 base and J by 4 bases; unmatched bases: 3. Germline V lookup: CDR1 SGHAT, CDR2 FQNNGV. The CDR3 extends over 15 amino acids. CDR3 nucleotide sequence: TGTGCCAGCAGCTTAGGGCAGGGGGCGAATCAGCCCCAGCATTTT. Translating it yields CASSLGQGANQPQHF.

The chain is built from TRBV19 and TRBJ1-2, with a possible D match to TRBD1 (6 bases). This CDR3 comprises 13 residues. The germline V gene has CDR1 LNHDA and CDR2 SQIVND (reference sequence). Between the trimmed V and J ends, which lost 7 bases and 6 bases, there was a span of 15 bases. In DNA, the CDR3 is TGTGCCAGTAACGGGGGGGCACTAGATGGCTACACCTTC. Translation: CASNGGALDGYTF.

The chain recombines TRBV6-2 or TRBV6-3 with TRBJ2-3, with unresolved D. V shed 1 base and J shed 8 bases, with 7 bases lying between them. CDR1 is MNHEY, CDR2 SVGEGT, per germline. This CDR3 comprises 12 residues. CDR3 in DNA: TGTGCCAGCAGTTACTTACGGGCTACGCAGTATTTT. This translates into CASSYLRATQYF.

This rearrangement joins TRBV7-9 to TRBJ1-2, with D possibly being TRBD1 (5 bases). V gave up 5 bases and J gave up 0 bases, with 10 bases separating them. From germline, CDR1 is SEHNR and CDR2 FQNEAQ (reference sequence). The CDR3 runs to 14 residues. In nucleotides, the CDR3 is TGTGCCAGCAGCGGGGACTTAGCTAACTATGGCTACACCTTC. Encoded protein: CASSGDLANYGYTF.

The V and J genes are TRBV29-1 and TRBJ1-2; 11 positions agree with TRBD1. After removal of 5 bases from V and 6 bases from J, the junction contained 8 bases not matched to a gene. The germline gives CDR1 SQVTM, CDR2 ANQGSEA. The CDR3 contains 14 residues. The CDR3 bases are TGCAGCGTTCGGACAGGGGGCTACAGGGATGGCTACACCTTC. Protein sequence: CSVRTGGYRDGYTF. Full variable domain (rest looked up from reference TRBV29-1 and TRBJ1-2): SAVISQKPSRDICQRGTSLTIQCQVDSQVTMMFWYRQQPGQSLTLIATANQGSEATYESGFVIDKFPISRPNLTFSTLTVSNMSPEDSSIYLCSVRTGGYRDGYTFGSGTRLTVV.

This clone came up a few times. J is TRBJ2-2 and V is TRBV7-2; no clear D. CDR1 SGHTA and CDR2 FQGNSA come from the germline V gene. The CDR3 spans 14 residues. V was shortened by 4 bases and J by 4 bases, with 10 bases between the two germline ends. The CDR3 DNA reads TGTGCCAGCAGCTCCCGGGTCTCCACCGGGGAGCTGTTTTTT. The encoded protein is CASSSRVSTGELFF.

The chain carries TRBV6-2 or TRBV6-3 and TRBJ1-5; a weak D match, TRBD1 (6 bases). The germline CDR1 and CDR2 sequences are MNHEY and SVGEGT. Deletions cut 6 bases from V and 0 bases from J, with 21 bases between. The CDR3 covers 18 residues. The DNA for the CDR3 is TGTGCCAGCAGCCCTCCCTGGACAGAAGTTTATAGCAATCAGCCCCAGCATTTT. Residues: CASSPPWTEVYSNQPQHF.